This paragraph reports one T cell receptor beta chain. Its antigen is currently unknown. Trimming cost V 7 bases and J 1 base, with 5 bases left between them. The CDR3 is 12 amino acids. Germline CDR1 is LNHDA and CDR2 is SQIVND (reference sequence). The data are from a study of cytomegalovirus exposure and HLA in healthy donors. The PCR had 60 Vbeta and 13 Jbeta primers. Some clones are missing from TCRdb's copy, which holds only in-frame ones; the method was immunoSEQ multiplex PCR. The table has about 160,000 clones, around 83% seen once; the top ten hold 2% to 2.5%. Study-wide points: TCR beta chain V- and J-gene trimming was linked, in a later analysis, to a missense variant in DCLRE1C.

Donors consisted of healthy bone marrow donors. This TCR was recovered from a man between 18 and 35 years old in good health and CMV-seropositive. The genes are TRBV19 and TRBJ1-3; D is unresolved. Sequenced sample: PBMCs. This CDR3 is CASTRSGNTIYF. DNA for the CDR3: TGTGCCAGTACGAGGTCTGGAAACACCATATATTTT.